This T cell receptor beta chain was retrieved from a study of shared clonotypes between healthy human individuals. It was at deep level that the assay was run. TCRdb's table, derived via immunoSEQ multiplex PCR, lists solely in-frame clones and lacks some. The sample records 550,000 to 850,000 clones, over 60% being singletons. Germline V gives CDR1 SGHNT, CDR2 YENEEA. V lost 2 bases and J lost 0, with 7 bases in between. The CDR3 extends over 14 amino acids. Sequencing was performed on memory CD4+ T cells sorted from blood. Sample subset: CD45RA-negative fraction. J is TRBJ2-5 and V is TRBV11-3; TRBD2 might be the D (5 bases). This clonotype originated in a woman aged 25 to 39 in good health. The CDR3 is CASSLHGNQETQYF. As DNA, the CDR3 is TGTGCCAGCAGCTTACACGGGAACCAAGAGACCCAGTACTTC.